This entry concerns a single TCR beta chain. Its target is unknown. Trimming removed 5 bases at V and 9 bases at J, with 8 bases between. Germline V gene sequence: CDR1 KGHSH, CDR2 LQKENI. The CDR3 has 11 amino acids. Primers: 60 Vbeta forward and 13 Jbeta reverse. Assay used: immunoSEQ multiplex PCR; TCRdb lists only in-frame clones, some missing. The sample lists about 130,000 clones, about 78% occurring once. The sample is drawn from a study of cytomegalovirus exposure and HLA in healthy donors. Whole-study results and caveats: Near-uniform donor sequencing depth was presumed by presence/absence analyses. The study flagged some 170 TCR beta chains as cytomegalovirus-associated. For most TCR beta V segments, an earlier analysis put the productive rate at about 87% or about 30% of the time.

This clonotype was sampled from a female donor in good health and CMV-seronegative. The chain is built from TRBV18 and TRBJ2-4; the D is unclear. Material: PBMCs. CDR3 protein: CASSNRGIQYF. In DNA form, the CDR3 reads TGTGCCAGCTCAAATCGAGGCATTCAGTACTTC.